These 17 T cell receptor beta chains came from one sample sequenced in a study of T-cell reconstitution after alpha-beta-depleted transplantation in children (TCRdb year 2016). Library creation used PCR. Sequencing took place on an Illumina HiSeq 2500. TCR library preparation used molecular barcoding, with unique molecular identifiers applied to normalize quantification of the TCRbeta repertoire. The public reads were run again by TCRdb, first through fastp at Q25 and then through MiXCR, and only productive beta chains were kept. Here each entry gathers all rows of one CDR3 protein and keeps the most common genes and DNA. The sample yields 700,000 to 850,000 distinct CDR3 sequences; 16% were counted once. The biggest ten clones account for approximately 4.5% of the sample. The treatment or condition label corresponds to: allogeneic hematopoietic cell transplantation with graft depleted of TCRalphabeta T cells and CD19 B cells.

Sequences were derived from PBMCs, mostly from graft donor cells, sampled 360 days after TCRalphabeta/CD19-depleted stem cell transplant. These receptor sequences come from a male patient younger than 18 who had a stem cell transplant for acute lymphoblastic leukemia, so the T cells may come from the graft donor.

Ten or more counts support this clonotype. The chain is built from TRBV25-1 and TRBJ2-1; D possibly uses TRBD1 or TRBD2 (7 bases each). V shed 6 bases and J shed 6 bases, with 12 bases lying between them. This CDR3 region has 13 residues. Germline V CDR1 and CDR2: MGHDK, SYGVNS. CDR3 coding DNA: TGTGCCAGCAGGACAGGGAGGGTCAATGAGCAGTTCTTC. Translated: CASRTGRVNEQFF.

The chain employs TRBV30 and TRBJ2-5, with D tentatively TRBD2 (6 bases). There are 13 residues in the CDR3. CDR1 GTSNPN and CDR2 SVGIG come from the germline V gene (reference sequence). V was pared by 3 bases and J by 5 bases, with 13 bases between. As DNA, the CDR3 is TGTGCCTGGAGGAGGAGGGCGGGGGAGACCCAGTACTTC. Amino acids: CAWRRRAGETQYF.

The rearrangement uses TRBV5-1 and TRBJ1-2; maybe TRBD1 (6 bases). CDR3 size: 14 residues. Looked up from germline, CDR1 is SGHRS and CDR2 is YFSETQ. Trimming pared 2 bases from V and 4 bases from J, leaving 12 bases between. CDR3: CASSFEGEVYGYTF. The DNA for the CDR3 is TGCGCCAGCAGCTTTGAGGGGGAAGTCTATGGCTACACCTTC.

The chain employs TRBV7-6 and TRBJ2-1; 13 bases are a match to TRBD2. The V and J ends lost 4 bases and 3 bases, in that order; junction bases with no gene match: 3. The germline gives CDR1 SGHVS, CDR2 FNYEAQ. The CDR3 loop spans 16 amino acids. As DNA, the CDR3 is TGTGCCAGCAGCTCTAGACTAGCGGGAGGCTACAATGAGCAGTTCTTC. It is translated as CASSSRLAGGYNEQFF.

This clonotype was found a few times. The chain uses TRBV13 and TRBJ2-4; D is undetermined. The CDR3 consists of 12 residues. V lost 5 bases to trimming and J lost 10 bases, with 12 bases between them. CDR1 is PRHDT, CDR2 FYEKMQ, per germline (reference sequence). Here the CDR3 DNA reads TGTGCCAGCAGCCCTAACTGGGGTATTCAGTACTTC. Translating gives CASSPNWGIQYF.

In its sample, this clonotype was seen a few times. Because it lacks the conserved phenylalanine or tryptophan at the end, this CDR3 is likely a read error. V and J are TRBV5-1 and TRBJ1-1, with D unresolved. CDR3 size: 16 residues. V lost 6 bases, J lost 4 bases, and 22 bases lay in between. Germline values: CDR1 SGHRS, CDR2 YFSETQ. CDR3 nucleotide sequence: TGCGCCAGCAACCTTTACCGTCGGGGTAAGGGCACTGAAGCTTTCCTT. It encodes CASNLYRRGKGTEAFL.

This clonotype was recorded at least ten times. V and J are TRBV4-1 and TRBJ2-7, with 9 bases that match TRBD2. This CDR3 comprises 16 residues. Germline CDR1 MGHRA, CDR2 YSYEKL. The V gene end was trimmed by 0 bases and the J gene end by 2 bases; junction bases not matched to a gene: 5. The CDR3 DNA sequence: TGCGCCAGCAGCCAAGAACGGAGGACTAGCGCCTACGAGCAGTACTTC. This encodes CASSQERRTSAYEQYF.

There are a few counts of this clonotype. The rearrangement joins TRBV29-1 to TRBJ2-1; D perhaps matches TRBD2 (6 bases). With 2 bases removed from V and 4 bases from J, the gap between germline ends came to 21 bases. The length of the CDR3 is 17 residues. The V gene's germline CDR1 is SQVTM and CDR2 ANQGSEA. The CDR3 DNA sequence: TGCAGCGTTGAACGGTCTGCTGGTAGTCGGGGGTACAATGAGCAGTTCTTC. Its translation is CSVERSAGSRGYNEQFF.

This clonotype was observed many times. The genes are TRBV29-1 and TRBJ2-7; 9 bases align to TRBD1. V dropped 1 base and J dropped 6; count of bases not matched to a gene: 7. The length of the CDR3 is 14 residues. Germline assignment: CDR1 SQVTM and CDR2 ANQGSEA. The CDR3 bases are TGCAGCGTTGAAGGCGGGACAGGGAAAGGCGAGCAGTACTTC. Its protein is CSVEGGTGKGEQYF.

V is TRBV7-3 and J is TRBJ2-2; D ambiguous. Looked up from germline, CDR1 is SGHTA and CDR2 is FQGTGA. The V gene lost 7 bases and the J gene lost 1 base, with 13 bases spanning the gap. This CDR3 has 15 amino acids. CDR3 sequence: CASKQSPMNTGELFF. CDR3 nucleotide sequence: TGTGCCAGCAAACAGAGCCCCATGAACACCGGGGAGCTGTTTTTT.

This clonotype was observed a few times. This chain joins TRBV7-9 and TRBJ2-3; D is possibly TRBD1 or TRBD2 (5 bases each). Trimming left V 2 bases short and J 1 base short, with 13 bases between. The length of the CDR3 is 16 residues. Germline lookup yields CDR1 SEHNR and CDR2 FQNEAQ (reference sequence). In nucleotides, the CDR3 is TGTGCCAGCAGCTTACACTGGGGGAGCCGCACAGATACGCAGTATTTT. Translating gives CASSLHWGSRTDTQYF.

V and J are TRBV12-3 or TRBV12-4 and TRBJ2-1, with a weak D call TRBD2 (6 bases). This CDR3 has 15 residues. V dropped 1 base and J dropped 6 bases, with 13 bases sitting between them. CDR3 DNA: TGTGCCAGCAGTTTAGAACCTAACGGGGGCAATGAGCAGTTCTTC. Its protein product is CASSLEPNGGNEQFF.

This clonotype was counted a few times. CDR3 bases: TGCGCCAGCAGCTTTTCTCTTGTAGGGGGCATAGATACGCAGTATTTT. It yields the protein CASSFSLVGGIDTQYF. The rearrangement joins TRBV5-1 to TRBJ2-3; 7 bases agree with TRBD1. The CDR3 is made up of 16 amino acids. The germline V gene encodes CDR1 SGHRS and CDR2 YFSETQ. V shed 2 bases, J shed 5 bases, and the junction held 11 bases outside the gene matches.

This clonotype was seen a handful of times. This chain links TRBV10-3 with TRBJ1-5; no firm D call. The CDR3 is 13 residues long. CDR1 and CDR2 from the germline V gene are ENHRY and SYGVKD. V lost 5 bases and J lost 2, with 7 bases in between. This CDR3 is CAISRIGNQPQHF. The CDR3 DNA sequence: TGTGCCATCAGTCGCATCGGCAATCAGCCCCAGCATTTT.

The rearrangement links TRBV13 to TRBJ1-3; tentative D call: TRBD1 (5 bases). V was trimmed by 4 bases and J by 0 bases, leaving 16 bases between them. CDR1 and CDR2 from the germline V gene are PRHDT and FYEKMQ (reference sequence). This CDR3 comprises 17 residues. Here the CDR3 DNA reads TGTGCCAGCAGCTGGGCCCGGGGCCGAACCTCTGGAAACACCATATATTTT. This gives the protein CASSWARGRTSGNTIYF.

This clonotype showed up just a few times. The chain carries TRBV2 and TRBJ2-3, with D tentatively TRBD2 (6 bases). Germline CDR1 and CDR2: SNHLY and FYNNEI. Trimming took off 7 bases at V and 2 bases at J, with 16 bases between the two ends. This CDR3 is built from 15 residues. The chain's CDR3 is CASNKISGLTDTQYF. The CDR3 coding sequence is TGTGCCAGCAACAAGATTAGCGGTCTCACAGATACGCAGTATTTT. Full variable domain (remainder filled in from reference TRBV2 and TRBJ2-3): EPEVTQTPSHQVTQMGQEVILRCVPISNHLYFYWYRQILGQKVEFLVSFYNNEISEKSEIFDDQFSVERPDGSNFTLKIRSTKLEDSAMYFCASNKISGLTDTQYFGPGTRLTVL.

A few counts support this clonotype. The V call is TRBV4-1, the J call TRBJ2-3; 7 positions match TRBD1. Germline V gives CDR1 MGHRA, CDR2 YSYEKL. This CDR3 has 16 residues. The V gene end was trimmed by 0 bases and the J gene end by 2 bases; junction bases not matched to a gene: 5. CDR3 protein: CASSQERTGPTDTQYF. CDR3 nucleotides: TGCGCCAGCAGCCAAGAAAGGACAGGCCCCACAGATACGCAGTATTTT.